A selection of T cell receptor beta chains follows, all from one sample in a study of CD8+ T cells in alopecia areata. The protocol was immunoSEQ multiplex PCR, while the TCRdb copy is restricted to in-frame clones and leaves out a portion. The table lists around 36,000 clones, 45% to 70% of them singletons, with under 2% in the top ten. The specimen was CD4+ Tregs sorted from blood. These receptors were taken from a human donor with alopecia areata. CDR3s include the opening cysteine and the closing phenylalanine or tryptophan. Each record gives: V gene, J gene, clone size, D gene, CDR3 DNA, CDR3 protein. A D gene is named only where the DNA matches it firmly. Size is omitted from some rows. Given values are once, few, many or a class for expanded clones.

v_gene: TRBV7-9; j_gene: TRBJ2-1; abundance: -; d_gene: TRBD2; CDR3nt: TGTGCCAGCAGCCCGGGGACTAGCGGGAGGTTGGGCCATGAGCAGTTCTTC; CDR3aa: CASSPGTSGRLGHEQFF
v_gene: TRBV5-1; j_gene: TRBJ1-3; abundance: -; d_gene: -; CDR3nt: TGCGCCAGCAGGGGAGCGGATAGCTCTGGAAACACCATATATTTT; CDR3aa: CASRGADSSGNTIYF
v_gene: TRBV9; j_gene: TRBJ2-3; abundance: -; d_gene: -; CDR3nt: TGTGCCAGCAGCGCAAGTGGGGGGTCCTACACAGATACGCAGTATTTT; CDR3aa: CASSASGGSYTDTQYF
v_gene: TRBV7-2; j_gene: TRBJ2-6; abundance: -; d_gene: TRBD1; CDR3nt: TGTGCCAGCAGCTTATGGGGGACAGGGGCTAGCTCTGGGGCCAACGTCCTGACTTTC; CDR3aa: CASSLWGTGASSGANVLTF
v_gene: TRBV18; j_gene: TRBJ2-3; abundance: -; d_gene: -; CDR3nt: TGTGCCAGCTCACCACCGGGGCAGGTCAGCGATACGCAGTATTTT; CDR3aa: CASSPPGQVSDTQYF
v_gene: TRBV7-2; j_gene: TRBJ2-7; abundance: -; d_gene: TRBD1; CDR3nt: TGTGCCAGCAGCCAAGGACAGGGGTGGTACGAGCAGTACTTC; CDR3aa: CASSQGQGWYEQYF
v_gene: TRBV7-2; j_gene: TRBJ1-4; abundance: few; d_gene: -; CDR3nt: TGTGCCAGCAGCTTAGCAGGGCGAGAACTGTTTTTT; CDR3aa: CASSLAGRELFF
v_gene: TRBV18; j_gene: TRBJ2-1; abundance: medium-sized; d_gene: -; CDR3nt: TGTGCCAGCTCACCGGAGGGGGTGAATGAGCAGTTCTTC; CDR3aa: CASSPEGVNEQFF
v_gene: TRBV4-3; j_gene: TRBJ1-2; abundance: few; d_gene: -; CDR3nt: TGCGCCAGCAGCCAGGTCGCCCTGGGTGGCTACACCTTC; CDR3aa: CASSQVALGGYTF
v_gene: TRBV28; j_gene: TRBJ2-7; abundance: once; d_gene: TRBD2; CDR3nt: TGTGCCAGCAGTTTCTCTCCCCTGGGGGGGTCCCCCTACGAGCAGTACTTC; CDR3aa: CASSFSPLGGSPYEQYF
v_gene: TRBV18; j_gene: TRBJ1-1; abundance: -; d_gene: TRBD1; CDR3nt: TGTGCCAGCTCACCTCGACAGGGGGGCACTGAAGCTTTCTTT; CDR3aa: CASSPRQGGTEAFF
v_gene: TRBV18; j_gene: TRBJ2-1; abundance: -; d_gene: -; CDR3nt: TGTGCCAGCTCAATGAGCTCCTACAATGAGCAGTTCTTC; CDR3aa: CASSMSSYNEQFF
v_gene: TRBV7-9; j_gene: TRBJ2-4; abundance: medium-sized; d_gene: -; CDR3nt: TGTGCCAGCAGCTTAGACTTCGTAGCCAAAAACATTCAGTACTTC; CDR3aa: CASSLDFVAKNIQYF
v_gene: TRBV14; j_gene: TRBJ2-6; abundance: few; d_gene: -; CDR3nt: TGTGCCAGCAGCCAGCGGGGGGCCAACGTCCTGACTTTC; CDR3aa: CASSQRGANVLTF
v_gene: TRBV5-6; j_gene: TRBJ2-7; abundance: -; d_gene: -; CDR3nt: TGTGCCAGCAGCGGCCGGGCTCGTCGTGTGGAGCAGTACTTC; CDR3aa: CASSGRARRVEQYF
v_gene: TRBV29-1; j_gene: TRBJ1-2; abundance: once; d_gene: -; CDR3nt: TGCACCGACTTATGGGAGGGAACAGGGAACTATGGCTACACCTTC; CDR3aa: CTDLWEGTGNYGYTF
v_gene: TRBV5-1; j_gene: TRBJ2-2; abundance: -; d_gene: TRBD2; CDR3nt: TGCGCCAGCAGCTTTCTAGCGGACAACACCGGGGAGCTGTTTTTT; CDR3aa: CASSFLADNTGELFF
v_gene: TRBV10-3; j_gene: TRBJ2-4; abundance: few; d_gene: -; CDR3nt: TGTGCCATCAGTGAGAGGGTTACAAACATTCAGTACTTC; CDR3aa: CAISERVTNIQYF
v_gene: TRBV6-5; j_gene: TRBJ2-5; abundance: few; d_gene: TRBD1; CDR3nt: TGTGCCAGCAGTTACAGGGACAGGGTGGGGGGAGAGACCCAGTACTTC; CDR3aa: CASSYRDRVGGETQYF
v_gene: TRBV18; j_gene: TRBJ2-2; abundance: -; d_gene: TRBD2; CDR3nt: TGTGCCAGCTCACCCCTAGCGGGGACTGTATCGAACACCGGGGAGCTGTTTTTT; CDR3aa: CASSPLAGTVSNTGELFF
v_gene: TRBV5-1; j_gene: TRBJ2-7; abundance: -; d_gene: -; CDR3nt: TGCGCCAGCAGCCCTCTTAGGACTTCCTACGAGCAGTACTTC; CDR3aa: CASSPLRTSYEQYF
v_gene: TRBV19; j_gene: TRBJ2-3; abundance: -; d_gene: -; CDR3nt: TGTGCCAGTAGTGAGCAGTTCACAGATACGCAGTATTTT; CDR3aa: CASSEQFTDTQYF
v_gene: TRBV18; j_gene: TRBJ2-2; abundance: -; d_gene: -; CDR3nt: TGTGCCAGCTCACCAGGGGTCGACCCATCCGGGGAGCTGTTTTTT; CDR3aa: CASSPGVDPSGELFF
v_gene: TRBV5-1; j_gene: TRBJ2-3; abundance: -; d_gene: -; CDR3nt: TGCGCCAGCAGCTTGTTACAGCCCACAGATACGCAGTATTTT; CDR3aa: CASSLLQPTDTQYF
v_gene: TRBV5-1; j_gene: TRBJ2-7; abundance: -; d_gene: TRBD2; CDR3nt: TGCGCCAGCAGGTACGGGACTAGAGCCTACGAGCAGTACTTC; CDR3aa: CASRYGTRAYEQYF
v_gene: TRBV6-5; j_gene: TRBJ2-7; abundance: -; d_gene: -; CDR3nt: TGTGCCAGCAGTTACGGTACTGAGGGACCCTACGAGCAGTACTTC; CDR3aa: CASSYGTEGPYEQYF
v_gene: TRBV6-5; j_gene: TRBJ2-6; abundance: -; d_gene: -; CDR3nt: TGTGCCAGCAGTCTACCTGGGGCCAACGTCCTGACTTTC; CDR3aa: CASSLPGANVLTF
v_gene: TRBV29-1; j_gene: TRBJ1-1; abundance: -; d_gene: -; CDR3nt: TGCAGCGTTGCGAGGACAGTGAACACTGAAGCTTTCTTT; CDR3aa: CSVARTVNTEAFF
v_gene: TRBV5-1; j_gene: TRBJ2-6; abundance: -; d_gene: -; CDR3nt: TGCGCCAGCAGCTTGGGTTTATACTCTGGGGCCAACGTCCTGACTTTC; CDR3aa: CASSLGLYSGANVLTF
v_gene: TRBV20-1; j_gene: TRBJ2-5; abundance: -; d_gene: -; CDR3nt: TGCAGTGCGGAATGGGAGACCCAGTACTTC; CDR3aa: CSAEWETQYF
v_gene: TRBV5-4; j_gene: TRBJ2-3; abundance: few; d_gene: -; CDR3nt: TGTGCCAGCAGCTGGGGTAGCACAGATACGCAGTATTTT; CDR3aa: CASSWGSTDTQYF
v_gene: TRBV5-1; j_gene: TRBJ2-3; abundance: -; d_gene: -; CDR3nt: TGCGCCAGCAGCTTGGAGTCATCCCCGGGACGGTGGACTAGCACAGATACGCAGTATTTT; CDR3aa: CASSLESSPGRWTSTDTQYF
v_gene: TRBV7-2; j_gene: TRBJ1-1; abundance: -; d_gene: -; CDR3nt: TGTGCCAGCAGCTTAGACACTGAAGCTTTCTTT; CDR3aa: CASSLDTEAFF
v_gene: TRBV2; j_gene: TRBJ2-5; abundance: -; d_gene: TRBD2; CDR3nt: TGTGCCAGCAGTGTAGCGGGTGCCCCTCGGACCCAGTACTTC; CDR3aa: CASSVAGAPRTQYF
v_gene: TRBV2; j_gene: TRBJ1-2; abundance: few; d_gene: -; CDR3nt: TGTGCCAGCAGCGCAGAGTATGGCTACACCTTC; CDR3aa: CASSAEYGYTF
v_gene: TRBV28; j_gene: TRBJ2-3; abundance: -; d_gene: -; CDR3nt: TGTGCCAGCAGTTTACTAGCGACTCAGATGTATTTT; CDR3aa: CASSLLATQMYF
v_gene: TRBV5-1; j_gene: TRBJ2-1; abundance: -; d_gene: TRBD2; CDR3nt: TGCGCCAGCAGCTTGGAAGGCGGGAGGCAGGGTGAGCAGTTCTTC; CDR3aa: CASSLEGGRQGEQFF
v_gene: TRBV2; j_gene: TRBJ1-2; abundance: -; d_gene: -; CDR3nt: TGTGCCAGCAGGGGGGTCGGCTGGACTAACTATGGCTACACCTTC; CDR3aa: CASRGVGWTNYGYTF
v_gene: TRBV7-8; j_gene: TRBJ2-1; abundance: -; d_gene: TRBD2; CDR3nt: TGTGCCAGCAGCTTCAATCCGGGACTAGCGGTGGATGAGCAGTTCTTC; CDR3aa: CASSFNPGLAVDEQFF
v_gene: TRBV29-1; j_gene: TRBJ1-5; abundance: few; d_gene: TRBD1; CDR3nt: TGCAGCATCGGGACAGGCCCAAATCAGCCCCAGCATTTT; CDR3aa: CSIGTGPNQPQHF
v_gene: TRBV29-1; j_gene: TRBJ1-1; abundance: -; d_gene: -; CDR3nt: TGCAGCTCCGAGGGGTTCACTGAAGCTTTCTTT; CDR3aa: CSSEGFTEAFF
v_gene: TRBV29-1; j_gene: TRBJ2-5; abundance: -; d_gene: TRBD1; CDR3nt: TGCAGCGGAAGGACAGGTCAAGAGACCCAGTACTTC; CDR3aa: CSGRTGQETQYF
v_gene: TRBV29-1; j_gene: TRBJ1-2; abundance: few; d_gene: -; CDR3nt: TGCAGCGGGAGCTCAGGGCTCGACTATGGCTACACCTTC; CDR3aa: CSGSSGLDYGYTF
v_gene: TRBV6-1; j_gene: TRBJ1-6; abundance: -; d_gene: -; CDR3nt: TGTGCCAGCAGTGACGAGTCCCCTTTTACGCGCCACTTT; CDR3aa: CASSDESPFTRHF
v_gene: TRBV4-2; j_gene: TRBJ2-7; abundance: -; d_gene: -; CDR3nt: TGTGCCAGCAGCCAAGATTTGCAGTACTACGAGCAGTACTTC; CDR3aa: CASSQDLQYYEQYF
v_gene: TRBV11-2; j_gene: TRBJ2-5; abundance: once; d_gene: -; CDR3nt: TGTGCCAGCAGCTTCTCCCCGGGGGAGACCCAGTACTTC; CDR3aa: CASSFSPGETQYF
v_gene: TRBV6-1; j_gene: TRBJ1-5; abundance: -; d_gene: -; CDR3nt: TGTGCCAGCAGCCCCCGGAGCCAGACCAATCAGCCCCAGCATTTT; CDR3aa: CASSPRSQTNQPQHF
v_gene: TRBV28; j_gene: TRBJ2-3; abundance: -; d_gene: -; CDR3nt: TGTGCCAGCAGTCCCCAGTCCACAGATACGCAGTATTTT; CDR3aa: CASSPQSTDTQYF
v_gene: TRBV5-1; j_gene: TRBJ2-1; abundance: few; d_gene: -; CDR3nt: TGCGCCAGCAGCTTGGAAGGCTCCAATGAGCAGTTCTTC; CDR3aa: CASSLEGSNEQFF
v_gene: TRBV30; j_gene: TRBJ2-3; abundance: few; d_gene: TRBD2; CDR3nt: TGTGCCTGGAAGGTCGGCGGGGGGGGGACGCAGTATTTT; CDR3aa: CAWKVGGGGTQYF
v_gene: TRBV7-2; j_gene: TRBJ1-5; abundance: -; d_gene: -; CDR3nt: TGTGCCAGCAGCTCCCAACGTGGCCAGCCCCAGCATTTT; CDR3aa: CASSSQRGQPQHF
v_gene: TRBV5-1; j_gene: TRBJ2-1; abundance: -; d_gene: -; CDR3nt: TGCGCCAGCACGGGAGTCAATGAGCAGTTCTTC; CDR3aa: CASTGVNEQFF
v_gene: TRBV4-3; j_gene: TRBJ1-5; abundance: -; d_gene: TRBD1; CDR3nt: TGCGCCAGCAGCTTCGACAGGGACAGCAATCAGCCCCAGCATTTT; CDR3aa: CASSFDRDSNQPQHF
v_gene: TRBV5-1; j_gene: TRBJ1-1; abundance: few; d_gene: -; CDR3nt: TGCGCCAGCAGCCCCGGAGGTGGTCACACTGAAGCTTTCTTT; CDR3aa: CASSPGGGHTEAFF
v_gene: TRBV19; j_gene: TRBJ1-5; abundance: -; d_gene: TRBD1; CDR3nt: TGTGCCAGTAACGCGGGACAGGGGCTGAATAGCAATCAGCCCCAGCATTTT; CDR3aa: CASNAGQGLNSNQPQHF
v_gene: TRBV4-3; j_gene: TRBJ2-1; abundance: -; d_gene: -; CDR3nt: TGCGCCAGCAGCCAAGGAGGTGGGGGGGCGCATGAGCAGTTCTTC; CDR3aa: CASSQGGGGAHEQFF
v_gene: TRBV28; j_gene: TRBJ2-7; abundance: few; d_gene: TRBD1; CDR3nt: TGTGCCAGCAGTTTGGGACAGGGACCTTACGAGCAGTACTTC; CDR3aa: CASSLGQGPYEQYF
v_gene: TRBV29-1; j_gene: TRBJ2-5; abundance: few; d_gene: -; CDR3nt: TGCAGCGTTGAATACGGGGACACGCATATACAAGAGACCCAGTACTTC; CDR3aa: CSVEYGDTHIQETQYF
v_gene: TRBV7-2; j_gene: TRBJ1-1; abundance: few; d_gene: -; CDR3nt: TGTGCCAGCAGAGCCCCCCAGGGGCGCTCGTATACACACACTGAAGCTTTCTTT; CDR3aa: CASRAPQGRSYTHTEAFF